These 21 T cell receptor beta chains originate from one sample sequenced in a study of T cell repertoires in cytomegalovirus infection. No cognate antigen is known for these TCRs. Via MiXCR, TCRdb re-called the reads, giving one row per CDR3 protein. This sample has about 220,000 distinct CDR3 sequences, with about 39% found just once. The sequences come from CD8+ T cells from cultured PBMCs, collected from culture after CMV antigen stimulation. These receptors were collected from a human donor in good health (CMV status not recorded). Some clones in this sample may be carry-over from other donors' samples.

The chain carries TRBV7-4 and TRBJ2-1; weak D call: TRBD1 (5 bases). Germline CDR1 reads SGHVT; CDR2 reads SQSDAQ. CDR3 size: 15 residues. The V gene lost 4 bases and the J gene lost 1 base, with 11 bases spanning the gap. For the CDR3, the DNA is TGTGCCAGCAGCTCCTCGACAGATTCCTACAATGAGCAGTTCTTC. Translated: CASSSSTDSYNEQFF. Filled out from reference TRBV7-4 and TRBJ2-1, the complete variable domain reads GAGVSQSPRYKVAKRGRDVALRCDSISGHVTLYWYRQTLGQGSEVLTYSQSDAQRDKSGRPSGRFSAERPERSVSTLKIQRTEQGDSAVYLCASSSSTDSYNEQFFGPGTRLTVL.

In DNA form, the CDR3 reads TGTGCCAGCAGCTTTATCGGGGGGGGACTAGCGGGAGTGACCTACGAGCAGTACTTC. It encodes CASSFIGGGLAGVTYEQYF. The V gene is TRBV27, the J gene TRBJ2-7, with 14 bases fitting TRBD2. The V gene end was trimmed by 6 bases and the J gene end by 2 bases; junction bases not matched to a gene: 15. The CDR3 spans 19 residues. Germline V gives CDR1 MNHEY, CDR2 SMNVEV (reference sequence).

This sequence joins TRBV7-6 and TRBJ2-7; the match to TRBD2 covers 8 bases. The germline V gene encodes CDR1 SGHVS and CDR2 FNYEAQ. The CDR3 is made up of 17 amino acids. Unmatched junction bases numbered 12, after V lost 5 bases and J lost 0 bases. The CDR3 DNA is TGTGCCAGCAGCCCCAAGCGCCCCGGGACTAGCTCCTACGAGCAGTACTTC. Its protein product is CASSPKRPGTSSYEQYF.

The chain joins TRBV12-3 or TRBV12-4 to TRBJ2-7; D remains ambiguous. The CDR3 consists of 16 residues. With 3 bases removed from V and 0 bases from J, the gap between germline ends came to 15 bases. The CDR3 here is CASSFMGTDHSYEQYF. The CDR3 nucleotides are TGTGCCAGCAGTTTTATGGGTACAGATCACTCCTACGAGCAGTACTTC.

The chain couples TRBV20-1 to TRBJ2-5; 11 bases are a match to TRBD2. Germline V lookup: CDR1 DFQATT, CDR2 SNEGSKA (reference sequence). This CDR3 comprises 19 residues. The V gene end was trimmed by 3 bases and the J gene end by 1 base; junction bases not matched to a gene: 16. CDR3 DNA sequence: TGCAGTGCTAGGGAGGGACTAGCGGATGCTATATATCTCCAAGAGACCCAGTACTTC. Amino acid sequence: CSAREGLADAIYLQETQYF.

This clonotype has ten or more counts. V is TRBV7-6 and J is TRBJ1-5, with a possible D match to TRBD1 (5 bases). CDR3 length: 13 amino acids. CDR1 SGHVS and CDR2 FNYEAQ come from the germline V gene. V lost 5 bases to trimming and J lost 7 bases, with 12 bases between them. The CDR3: CASSPRWDQPQHF. The CDR3 DNA reads TGTGCCAGCAGCCCGCGCTGGGACCAGCCCCAGCATTTT.

This sequence joins TRBV7-6 and TRBJ1-2; no reliable D call. The CDR3 covers 17 residues. V lost 1 base to trimming and J lost 1 base, with 16 bases between them. Germline CDR1 is SGHVS and CDR2 is FNYEAQ. CDR3 DNA: TGTGCCAGCAGCTTAGGGCAGGATGTATTTCTTAACTATGGCTACACCTTC. It translates to CASSLGQDVFLNYGYTF.

This chain uses TRBV5-1 with TRBJ1-6; D possibly corresponds to TRBD1 (5 bases). Germline V CDR1 and CDR2: SGHRS, YFSETQ. V was clipped by 4 bases and J by 6 bases, with 14 bases between them. The CDR3 loop spans 15 amino acids. The CDR3 spells CASSEGPELNSPLHF. The CDR3 nucleotides read TGCGCCAGCAGCGAGGGACCAGAACTTAATTCACCCCTCCACTTT.

The chain couples TRBV30 to TRBJ2-7; D not resolved. CDR3 length: 13 amino acids. Germline values: CDR1 GTSNPN, CDR2 SVGIG (reference sequence). Deletions cut 2 bases from V and 2 bases from J, with 10 bases between. In DNA form, the CDR3 reads TGTGCCTGGAGTTTCGGGTGGACCTACGAGCAGTACTTC. It codes for CAWSFGWTYEQYF.

This clonotype has just a few counts. The rearrangement links TRBV4-1 to TRBJ2-1; 15 nucleotides align to TRBD2. Unmatched junction bases numbered 1, after V lost 8 bases and J lost 5 bases. This CDR3 comprises 14 residues. Germline CDR1 and CDR2: MGHRA and YSYEKL. CDR3 region: CASGLAGGNNEQFF. CDR3 nucleotides: TGCGCCAGCGGACTAGCGGGAGGGAACAATGAGCAGTTCTTC.

This clonotype was observed a single time. This chain links TRBV5-4 with TRBJ1-6; possibly TRBD1 for D (5 bases). CDR3 length equals 15 residues. Deletions cut 4 bases from V and 9 bases from J, with 17 bases between. Germline V gene sequence: CDR1 SGHNT, CDR2 YYREEE (reference sequence). The CDR3 sequence is CASSQFREPSSPLHF. CDR3 in DNA: TGTGCCAGCAGCCAATTCAGGGAGCCCTCTTCACCCCTCCACTTT.

The chain couples TRBV6-5 to TRBJ1-2; no definite D call. The CDR3 spans 12 residues. Looked up from germline, CDR1 is MNHEY and CDR2 is SVGAGI. The V gene lost 2 bases and the J gene lost 6 bases, with 7 bases spanning the gap. The CDR3 DNA reads as TGTGCCAGCAGTTACGGGAACAATGGCTACACCTTC. Translating it yields CASSYGNNGYTF.

This clonotype was counted only a few times. The chain carries TRBV6-1 and TRBJ2-7, with 8 bases identical to TRBD2. V shed 5 bases and J 2 bases; nucleotides not matched to a gene: 8. Germline V gives CDR1 MNHNS, CDR2 SASEGT. The length of the CDR3 is 15 residues. This CDR3 reads CASSSKSGSAYEQYF. The CDR3 nucleotides read TGTGCCAGCAGTTCCAAAAGCGGGAGCGCCTACGAGCAGTACTTC.

This clonotype has more than one count but fewer than ten. The chain links TRBV20-1 to TRBJ2-2, with D unresolved. V dropped 1 base and J dropped 1 base, with 10 bases sitting between them. Per germline, CDR1 DFQATT and CDR2 SNEGSKA (reference sequence). The length of the CDR3 is 15 residues. The CDR3, as DNA: TGCAGTGCTAGAGCTTTAGGCCGGAACACCGGGGAGCTGTTTTTT. Protein product: CSARALGRNTGELFF.

V and J are TRBV27 and TRBJ2-7; D is perhaps TRBD1 or TRBD2 (5 bases each). The CDR3 runs 16 residues. CDR1 and CDR2 (germline): MNHEY, SMNVEV (reference sequence). V lost 3 bases to trimming and J lost 0 bases, with 15 bases between them. CDR3 DNA sequence: TGTGCCAGCAGTTTCGGGACCCCGGGATTCTCCTACGAGCAGTACTTC. This encodes CASSFGTPGFSYEQYF.

The J gene is TRBJ2-7, the V gene TRBV3-1; 9 nucleotides agree with TRBD1. Germline V gene sequence: CDR1 LGHDT, CDR2 YNNKEL (reference sequence). After removal of 3 bases from V and 2 bases from J, the junction contained 8 bases not matched to a gene. The CDR3 has 16 amino acids. In DNA form, the CDR3 reads TGTGCCAGCAGCCAGCCACTGGACAGGGGCCCCTACGAGCAGTACTTC. It translates to CASSQPLDRGPYEQYF.

In the case of this clonotype: Given a much more abundant clone one base away, this may be a read error. V usage is TRBV2 and J usage is TRBJ2-2, with a possible D match to TRBD2 (6 bases). CDR1 SNHLY and CDR2 FYNNEI come from the germline V gene. The CDR3 length is 13 residues. The CDR3 DNA sequence: TGTGCCACCACAGGTTCGGGTGGCGGGGTGCTGTTTTTT. This codes for CATTGSGGGVLFF.

This clonotype has a single count. The DNA for the CDR3 is TGCAGTGCTCTACAGGGTAACGAGCAGTACTTC. Translation: CSALQGNEQYF. The V gene is TRBV20-1, the J gene TRBJ2-7; possible D gene TRBD1, 6 bases. The germline V gene encodes CDR1 DFQATT and CDR2 SNEGSKA (reference sequence). CDR3 length equals 11 residues. Trimming shortened V by 5 bases and J by 5 bases, and 10 bases separated the two germline ends.

This clonotype was detected ten times or more. This chain connects TRBV7-8 to TRBJ2-3; D may be TRBD1 (6 bases). V was trimmed by 5 bases and J by 4 bases, leaving 16 bases between them. The CDR3 sequence is 15 residues long. From germline, CDR1 is SGHVS and CDR2 FQNEAQ. CDR3 sequence (DNA): TGTGCCAGCAGCATAAAGAGGACAGTCGCAGATACGCAGTATTTT. Residues: CASSIKRTVADTQYF.

This clonotype has just a few counts. This rearrangement joins TRBV20-1 to TRBJ2-2; D is perhaps TRBD1 (7 bases). This CDR3 contains 16 residues. The V and J ends lost 1 base and 5 bases respectively, with 17 bases between them. Germline-derived CDR1 and CDR2 are DFQATT and SNEGSKA (reference sequence). The CDR3: CSARGFLEGATGELFF. CDR3 nucleotides: TGCAGTGCTAGAGGGTTTTTGGAGGGGGCGACCGGGGAGCTGTTTTTT.

This clonotype turned up a few times. CDR3 DNA: TGTGCCAGCAGTGACCACCCAGGGAAAATTAATGAAAAACTGTTTTTT. Translation: CASSDHPGKINEKLFF. This sequence joins TRBV2 and TRBJ1-4; the D gene is possibly TRBD1 (5 bases). This CDR3 has 16 amino acids. Trimming took off 3 bases at V and 4 bases at J, with 15 bases between the two ends. CDR1 and CDR2 (germline): SNHLY, FYNNEI.